This TCR beta chain is from a study of T cell responses to AZD1222 COVID-19 vaccine. Overall study findings and caveats: Spike-specific TCR repertoires showed rising breadth and depth after two AZD1222 doses. Baseline serology detected seropositivity in only a handful of AZD1222 recipients. Repertoire sampling happened only post peak T cell response.

The CDR3 loop spans 13 amino acids. Germline assignment: CDR1 SNHLY and CDR2 FYNNEI. Between the trimmed V and J ends, which lost 8 bases and 5 bases, there was a span of 12 bases. Libraries were prepared by immunoSEQ multiplex PCR; TCRdb keeps only in-frame clonotypes and omits some of them. The repertoire holds 130,000 or so clones, with approximately 90% as singletons. On this clone: Its antigen is unknown.

Sequencing used peripheral blood, obtained 28 days after the second dose of the MenACWY control vaccine. The V gene is TRBV2, the J gene TRBJ1-4; D ambiguous. The sequence derives from an adult who received the MenACWY meningococcal vaccine as a control. In DNA form, the CDR3 reads TGTGCCAGCCTCCGAGGGCGGAATGAAAAACTGTTTTTT. It specifies CASLRGRNEKLFF.